The 24 T cell receptor beta chains below were found in one sample sequenced in a study of blood T cell repertoires in COVID-19. The assay was immunoSEQ multiplex PCR, and TCRdb's table has in-frame clones only and misses some. Of about 180,000 clones listed, 80% to 90% are singletons. The sequenced sample consisted of PBMCs or T cells enriched from blood (not recorded which). Receptors originate from a man aged 45-65 years who had recovered from COVID-19.

Remarks on this clone: The same CDR3 can be traced to other DNA sequences in this sample. This chain joins TRBV19 and TRBJ1-3; 7 bases align to TRBD1. The CDR3 loop spans 15 amino acids. V shed 3 bases, J shed 0 bases, and the junction held 2 bases outside the gene matches. In germline, CDR1 is LNHDA, CDR2 SQIVND (reference sequence). As DNA, the CDR3 is TGTGCCAGTAGTATTGGGGACAGCTCTGGAAACACCATATATTTT. Amino acids: CASSIGDSSGNTIYF.

The chain recombines TRBV5-6 with TRBJ1-1, with TRBD1 as a possible D gene (5 bases). The CDR3 is made up of 14 amino acids. The ends were cut back, 2 bases at V and 5 bases at J, with 13 bases in the middle. CDR1 SGHDT and CDR2 YYEEEE come from the germline V gene. The CDR3 nucleotides are TGTGCCAGCAGCTTTCTGGGTAGGACAACTGAAGCTTTCTTT. Its translation: CASSFLGRTTEAFF.

This CDR3 is CASSSRLAGYEQYF. CDR3 in DNA: TGTGCCAGCAGCTCAAGACTAGCAGGCTACGAGCAGTACTTC. This chain joins TRBV11-2 and TRBJ2-7, with 7 bases that match TRBD2. Trimming took 4 bases from V and 3 from J; bases not matched to a gene: 6. CDR1 is SGHAT and CDR2 is FQNNGV in the germline V gene. The CDR3 length is 14 residues. Full variable domain (outside the CDR3, taken from reference TRBV11-2 and TRBJ2-7): EAGVAQSPRYKIIEKRQSVAFWCNPISGHATLYWYQQILGQGPKLLIQFQNNGVVDDSQLPKDRFSAERLKGVDSTLKIQPAKLEDSAVYLCASSSRLAGYEQYFGPGTRLTVT.

The genes are TRBV30 and TRBJ1-6, with a weak D call TRBD1 (6 bases). From germline, CDR1 is GTSNPN and CDR2 SVGIG (reference sequence). This CDR3 contains 13 residues. Trimming cost V 3 bases and J 10 bases, with 13 bases left between them. CDR3 DNA: TGTGCCTGGAGCAGCACAGGGAACTCACCCCTCCACTTT. Its protein is CAWSSTGNSPLHF.

The V gene is TRBV6-5, the J gene TRBJ2-2; D uncertain. CDR1 and CDR2 from the germline V gene are MNHEY and SVGAGI. This CDR3 has 14 amino acids. V gave up 4 bases and J gave up 2 bases, with 8 bases separating them. The CDR3 nucleotides are TGTGCCAGCAGTTCTAGTTTTAACACCGGGGAGCTGTTTTTT. It codes for CASSSSFNTGELFF.

The chain uses TRBV5-1 and TRBJ1-2; TRBD1 aligns across 11 bases. Germline V gives CDR1 SGHRS, CDR2 YFSETQ. The CDR3 loop spans 14 amino acids. V dropped 4 bases and J dropped 5; count of bases not matched to a gene: 4. This CDR3 reads CASSVGTGGYGYTF. Here the CDR3 DNA reads TGCGCCAGCAGCGTCGGGACAGGGGGATATGGCTACACCTTC.

This clone rates as medium-sized. The V and J genes are TRBV7-9 and TRBJ2-1, with TRBD2 matching over 11 bases. CDR1 is SEHNR, CDR2 FQNEAQ, per germline (reference sequence). The ends lost 5 bases at V and 6 bases at J; junction bases unmatched: 12. The CDR3 runs to 17 residues. The CDR3 nucleotides are TGTGCCAGCAGCCCTCGGCGGCTAGCGGGGGGCGTCAATGAGCAGTTCTTC. This gives the protein CASSPRRLAGGVNEQFF.

The chain has TRBV23-1 and TRBJ1-5, with 7 bases fitting TRBD1. TRBV23-1 belongs to the ORF category, with a function that is uncertain. The ends lost 3 bases at V and 6 bases at J; junction bases unmatched: 14. CDR3 length: 17 amino acids. The CDR3 sequence: CASSHDPGQRPIQPQHF. The CDR3 region has the DNA TGCGCCAGCAGTCACGATCCGGGACAGAGACCAATTCAGCCCCAGCATTTT.

The rearrangement links TRBV7-3 to TRBJ2-2; no firm D call. The V gene lost 5 bases and the J gene lost 4 bases, with 8 bases spanning the gap. This CDR3 has 13 residues. CDR1 is SGHTA and CDR2 is FQGTGA in the germline V gene. The CDR3 sequence is CASSPVSTGELFF. The CDR3 DNA is TGTGCCAGCAGCCCAGTCAGCACCGGGGAGCTGTTTTTT. The complete variable domain, with remaining parts taken from reference TRBV7-3 and TRBJ2-2, reads GAGVSQTPSNKVTEKGKYVELRCDPISGHTALYWYRQSLGQGPEFLIYFQGTGAADDSGLPNDRFFAVRPEGSVSTLKIQRTERGDSAVYLCASSPVSTGELFFGEGSRLTVL.

The rearrangement uses TRBV9 and TRBJ2-2; 12 nucleotides match TRBD2. The CDR3 runs 15 residues. Germline trimming cut 4 bases from V and 6 bases from J; bases unmatched to any gene: 4. Germline V CDR1 and CDR2: SGDLS, YYNGEE. The CDR3 region is CASSPSGGAPGELFF. The CDR3 DNA is TGTGCCAGCAGCCCTAGCGGGGGGGCCCCCGGGGAGCTGTTTTTT.

V is TRBV14 and J is TRBJ1-6; 7 bases match TRBD1. The germline V gene has CDR1 SGHDN and CDR2 FVKESK. The CDR3 spans 14 residues. Germline trimming cut 4 bases from V and 4 bases from J; bases unmatched to any gene: 1. The CDR3: CASSPQGYNSPLHF. Here the CDR3 DNA reads TGTGCCAGCAGCCCACAGGGGTATAATTCACCCCTCCACTTT.

The chain is built from TRBV6-5 and TRBJ2-3, with 8 bases identical to TRBD2. Germline CDR1 is MNHEY and CDR2 is SVGAGI. V lost 2 bases and J lost 4; bases outside the gene matches: 8. CDR3 length equals 16 residues. CDR3 region: CASSYLLAGSPDTQYF. CDR3 nucleotides: TGTGCCAGCAGTTACCTTTTAGCGGGGAGCCCAGATACGCAGTATTTT.

CDR3 in DNA: TGTGCCTGGAGTACCCGGGACAGGGGGCCAGTGAACACTGAAGCTTTCTTT. This codes for CAWSTRDRGPVNTEAFF. The V gene is TRBV30, the J gene TRBJ1-1, with 12 bases that match TRBD1. The V and J ends lost 2 bases and 0 bases, in that order; junction bases with no gene match: 7. This CDR3 is 17 amino acids long. Germline CDR1 reads GTSNPN; CDR2 reads SVGIG (reference sequence). The whole variable domain, filled in from reference TRBV30 and TRBJ1-1, reads SQTIHQWPATLVQPVGSPLSLECTVEGTSNPNLYWYRQAAGRGLQLLFYSVGIGQISSEVPQNLSASRPQDRQFILSSKKLLLSDSGFYLCAWSTRDRGPVNTEAFFGQGTRLTVV.

The genes are TRBV5-1 and TRBJ2-5, with TRBD2 matching 9 bases. The J segment lost 1 base and the V segment lost 0 bases, leaving 4 bases of the junction unmatched. Per the germline V gene, CDR1 is SGHRS and CDR2 is YFSETQ. The CDR3 runs to 16 residues. CDR3 DNA sequence: TGCGCCAGCAGCTTGGTGGCTAGCGGGGCCCAAGAGACCCAGTACTTC. Residues: CASSLVASGAQETQYF. The whole variable domain, filled in from reference TRBV5-1 and TRBJ2-5, reads KAGVTQTPRYLIKTRGQQVTLSCSPISGHRSVSWYQQTPGQGLQFLFEYFSETQRNKGNFPGRFSGRQFSNSRSEMNVSTLELGDSALYLCASSLVASGAQETQYFGPGTRLLVL.

There are a few counts of this clone. CDR3 nucleotides: TGTGCCAGCAGGCCCAGTCTGGGCATCTATGGCTACACCTTC. Translating gives CASRPSLGIYGYTF. The rearrangement links TRBV11-1 to TRBJ1-2; no reliable D call. CDR3 length: 14 residues. Germline lookup yields CDR1 SGHAT and CDR2 FQDESV (reference sequence). V lost 6 bases and J lost 4, with 15 bases in between.

The V call is TRBV7-2, the J call TRBJ1-1; 8 bases agree with TRBD1. The CDR3 is 15 residues long. Germline V lookup: CDR1 SGHTA, CDR2 FQGNSA. J was trimmed by 5 bases and V by 4 bases; bases with no gene match: 9. In DNA form, the CDR3 reads TGTGCCAGCAGCTCATCCAGGGGGCGGAATACTGAAGCTTTCTTT. Residues: CASSSSRGRNTEAFF.

The chain couples TRBV19 to TRBJ2-4; 8 bases match TRBD1. The germline CDR1 and CDR2 sequences are LNHDA and SQIVND (reference sequence). This CDR3 is 18 amino acids long. J lost 0 bases, V lost 4 bases, and 11 bases had no gene match. The DNA for the CDR3 is TGTGCCAGTAGTACTCGACAGGGGCGAAGCCTAGCCAAAAACATTCAGTACTTC. The encoded protein is CASSTRQGRSLAKNIQYF. Together with reference TRBV19 and TRBJ2-4, the CDR3 gives the full variable domain: DGGITQSPKYLFRKEGQNVTLSCEQNLNHDAMYWYRQDPGQGLRLIYYSQIVNDFQKGDIAEGYSVSREKKESFPLTVTSAQKNPTAFYLCASSTRQGRSLAKNIQYFGAGTRLSVL.

CDR3 in DNA: TGTGCCTGGAGTGTACATGTGGATCAGCCCCAGCATTTT. Translated: CAWSVHVDQPQHF. The J gene is TRBJ1-5, the V gene TRBV30; D gene uncertain. The CDR3 consists of 13 residues. V shed 0 bases and J shed 5 bases, with 8 bases lying between them. From germline, CDR1 is GTSNPN and CDR2 SVGIG (reference sequence).

The chain couples TRBV13 to TRBJ2-1; TRBD1 aligns across 7 bases. The V segment lost 3 bases and the J segment 1 base; nucleotides outside the gene matches: 3. Germline CDR1 and CDR2: PRHDT and FYEKMQ (reference sequence). This CDR3 has 15 amino acids. Here the CDR3 reads CASSFTGESYNEQFF. CDR3 DNA sequence: TGTGCCAGCAGCTTTACAGGGGAATCCTACAATGAGCAGTTCTTC.

The chain couples TRBV7-3 to TRBJ2-5; D gene ambiguous. This CDR3 comprises 13 residues. Germline V gene lookup returns CDR1 SGHTA and CDR2 FQGTGA. Between the trimmed V and J ends, which lost 1 base and 4 bases, there was a span of 7 bases. Written as DNA, the CDR3 is TGTGCCAGCAGCTTAATAAACGGAGAGACCCAGTACTTC. This codes for CASSLINGETQYF.

The rearrangement joins TRBV5-4 to TRBJ2-1; possibly TRBD1 for D (6 bases). Trimming left V 0 bases short and J 4 bases short, with 14 bases between. In germline, CDR1 is SGHNT, CDR2 YYREEE (reference sequence). This CDR3 comprises 16 residues. The chain's CDR3 is CASSLGGQQPYNEQFF. The CDR3 nucleotides are TGTGCCAGCAGCTTGGGAGGACAGCAACCTTACAATGAGCAGTTCTTC.

This clone was observed a single time. The chain couples TRBV5-4 to TRBJ2-1; possible D gene TRBD1, 5 bases. Trimming pared 0 bases from V and 6 bases from J, leaving 7 bases between. In germline, CDR1 is SGHNT, CDR2 YYREEE (reference sequence). This CDR3 has 13 residues. Written as DNA, the CDR3 is TGTGCCAGCAGCTTGGCAAGGGGCAATGAGCAGTTCTTC. This codes for CASSLARGNEQFF.

This clone has a count of ten or more. V is TRBV19 and J is TRBJ1-5; 7 bases fit TRBD1. CDR3 length: 15 amino acids. Germline CDR1 reads LNHDA; CDR2 reads SQIVND (reference sequence). V trimming: 5 bases; J trimming: 4 bases; junction bases outside the gene matches: 8. The CDR3 DNA is TGTGCCAGTAGTGCCCAAAAGACAGGGAATCAGCCCCAGCATTTT. It codes for CASSAQKTGNQPQHF.

The V gene is TRBV11-2, the J gene TRBJ2-7; 7 nucleotides agree with TRBD1. There are 13 residues in the CDR3. Per germline, CDR1 SGHAT and CDR2 FQNNGV. Trimming cost V 7 bases and J 5 bases; bases outside gene matches: 8. The CDR3 is CASTNRGPNEQYF. CDR3 sequence (DNA): TGTGCCAGCACCAATAGGGGGCCTAACGAGCAGTACTTC.